A single sample gave rise to the 24 T cell receptor beta chains below, sequenced in a study of T-cell memory formation after mild COVID-19. TCRdb re-analysed the 5' RACE reads in MiXCR, keeping a single row per CDR3 protein. The repertoire holds about 340,000 distinct CDR3 sequences, with roughly 20% as singletons. Sequencing input: PBMCs or a T cell subset sorted from them (not recorded which). These receptors originate from an adult woman who had mild COVID-19 (a few samples of this study predate the infection). Cell type and time point are not known.

This chain uses TRBV6-4 with TRBJ2-3; no clear D gene. Trimming shortened V by 3 bases and J by 2 bases, and 6 bases separated the two germline ends. The length of the CDR3 is 13 residues. Per the germline V gene, CDR1 is MRHNA and CDR2 is SNTAGT. The CDR3 DNA follows: TGTGCCAGCAGTGAGGTTCCCACAGATACGCAGTATTTT. Translation: CASSEVPTDTQYF.

This clonotype showed up just a few times. This sequence joins TRBV6-2 or TRBV6-3 and TRBJ1-1, with D maybe TRBD1 (5 bases). The V end lost 7 bases, the J end lost 4 bases, and 10 bases lay between the germline ends. The CDR3 is 12 amino acids. Looked up from germline, CDR1 is MNHEY and CDR2 is SVGEGT. This CDR3 is CASNQGITEAFF. CDR3 bases: TGTGCCAGCAATCAGGGAATCACTGAAGCTTTCTTT.

There are a few counts of this clonotype. The rearrangement joins TRBV4-2 to TRBJ2-2; 7 bases agree with TRBD1. The length of the CDR3 is 16 residues. The germline V gene has CDR1 LGHNA and CDR2 YNFKEQ. V lost 1 base to trimming and J lost 2 bases; unmatched junction nucleotides: 4. In nucleotides, the CDR3 is TGTGCCAGCAGCCAAGCCGGACAGGCAAACACCGGGGAGCTGTTTTTT. Its protein product is CASSQAGQANTGELFF.

This clonotype turned up a few times. This sequence joins TRBV6-5 and TRBJ2-1; D is unclear. Trimming removed 0 bases at V and 4 bases at J, with 13 bases between. Germline lookup yields CDR1 MNHEY and CDR2 SVGAGI. The CDR3 contains 16 residues. The CDR3 sequence: CASSYSGKGLYNEQFF. Written as DNA, the CDR3 is TGTGCCAGCAGTTACTCGGGCAAGGGCCTGTACAATGAGCAGTTCTTC.

The chain is built from TRBV7-9 and TRBJ2-5; 11 nucleotides align to TRBD2. V lost 5 bases to trimming and J lost 4 bases; unmatched junction nucleotides: 9. The CDR3 has 16 residues. CDR1 is SEHNR and CDR2 is FQNEAQ in the germline V gene (reference sequence). CDR3 amino acids: CASSTRLAGSAETQYF. The CDR3 nucleotides are TGTGCCAGCAGCACTCGACTAGCGGGGTCCGCAGAGACCCAGTACTTC.

The chain joins TRBV12-3 or TRBV12-4 to TRBJ1-1, with D perhaps TRBD1 (5 bases). Trimming stripped 6 bases from V and 3 bases from J, with 14 bases between. This CDR3 spans 14 amino acids. The CDR3 reads CASSPGGGDTEAFF. The CDR3 DNA reads as TGTGCCAGCAGCCCCGGGGGAGGAGACACTGAAGCTTTCTTT.

The chain carries TRBV27 and TRBJ1-2, with a possible D match to TRBD1 (5 bases). Trimming pared 5 bases from V and 4 bases from J, leaving 14 bases between. Germline values: CDR1 MNHEY, CDR2 SMNVEV (reference sequence). This CDR3 is built from 14 residues. The CDR3 region has the DNA TGTGCCAGCAGTCGCCGGGGGGTTAGCTATGGCTACACCTTC. Amino acid sequence: CASSRRGVSYGYTF.

The chain links TRBV4-1 to TRBJ2-7; the D is unclear. Deletions cut 1 base from V and 2 bases from J, with 9 bases between. This CDR3 is built from 14 residues. Germline CDR1 is MGHRA and CDR2 is YSYEKL. CDR3 protein: CASSQVAPPYEQYF. The CDR3 nucleotides are TGCGCCAGCAGCCAAGTGGCACCTCCCTACGAGCAGTACTTC.

This chain uses TRBV29-1 with TRBJ2-1; 12 bases align to TRBD2. V was clipped by 1 base and J by 8 bases; unmatched bases: 12. The CDR3 loop spans 17 amino acids. Germline-derived CDR1 and CDR2 are SQVTM and ANQGSEA. CDR3 loop: CSVEGALTSGRKDEQFF. The CDR3 nucleotides read TGCAGCGTTGAAGGGGCGTTAACTAGCGGGAGGAAGGATGAGCAGTTCTTC.

The rearrangement links TRBV4-1 to TRBJ2-2; D unresolved. Per germline, CDR1 MGHRA and CDR2 YSYEKL. The V end was cut by 3 bases, the J end by 5 bases, with 4 bases between. This CDR3 has 12 residues. CDR3 nucleotide sequence: TGCGCCAGCAGCCAGAGTACCGGGGAGCTGTTTTTT. This codes for CASSQSTGELFF.

V is TRBV7-2 and J is TRBJ1-3; D is ambiguous. Trimming pared 2 bases from V and 1 base from J, leaving 6 bases between. This CDR3 region has 14 residues. CDR1 is SGHTA and CDR2 is FQGNSA in the germline V gene. CDR3 DNA: TGTGCCAGCAGCTTACAGGCATCTGGAAACACCATATATTTT. This sequence encodes CASSLQASGNTIYF.

This clonotype was picked up many times. This chain joins TRBV28 and TRBJ2-3; D might be TRBD1 or TRBD2, each matching 6 bases. CDR1 MDHEN and CDR2 SYDVKM come from the germline V gene. This CDR3 contains 17 residues. Trimming removed 5 bases from V and 3 bases from J, with 21 bases in between. CDR3 loop: CASSPPSGGGTTDTQYF. DNA for the CDR3: TGTGCCAGCAGTCCCCCGTCAGGAGGGGGTACGACAGATACGCAGTATTTT.

This clonotype was detected only a few times. The chain carries TRBV5-1 and TRBJ2-7, with 10 bases that match TRBD1. Germline CDR1 SGHRS, CDR2 YFSETQ. The V gene end was trimmed by 4 bases and the J gene end by 0 bases; junction bases not matched to a gene: 4. The CDR3 consists of 15 residues. This CDR3 reads CASSDDRGLSYEQYF. Written as DNA, the CDR3 is TGCGCCAGCAGCGACGACAGGGGGCTCTCCTACGAGCAGTACTTC.

This clonotype was picked up a small number of times. The chain recombines TRBV5-1 with TRBJ1-5; no firm D call. The length of the CDR3 is 12 residues. V was pared by 6 bases and J by 7 bases, with 11 bases between. CDR1 SGHRS and CDR2 YFSETQ come from the germline V gene. As DNA, the CDR3 is TGCGCCAGCACCCGCGGGGAGCAGCCCCAGCATTTT. It specifies CASTRGEQPQHF.

This clonotype was detected only a few times. V gene TRBV20-1 combines with J gene TRBJ2-5; TRBD2 agrees at 10 bases. Per germline, CDR1 DFQATT and CDR2 SNEGSKA (reference sequence). V trimming: 6 bases; J trimming: 2 bases; junction bases outside the gene matches: 15. This CDR3 has 17 residues. The chain's CDR3 is CSATKGPSGGRQETQYF. The CDR3 nucleotides read TGCAGTGCAACTAAAGGTCCTAGCGGGGGAAGACAAGAGACCCAGTACTTC.

The genes are TRBV7-8 and TRBJ2-2; D could derive from TRBD1 or TRBD2 (6 bases each). Trimming cost V 4 bases and J 5 bases, with 20 bases left between them. The CDR3 runs to 17 residues. Germline V lookup: CDR1 SGHVS, CDR2 FQNEAQ. CDR3 sequence (DNA): TGTGCCAGCAGCTCCGGCAGAGGGGGGCGCTGGACCGGGGAGCTGTTTTTT. Amino acid sequence: CASSSGRGGRWTGELFF.

This clonotype was detected a few times. V usage is TRBV7-9 and J usage is TRBJ2-7, with unresolved D. Deletions cut 7 bases from V and 6 bases from J, with 13 bases between. Germline lookup yields CDR1 SEHNR and CDR2 FQNEAQ (reference sequence). This CDR3 is built from 12 residues. CDR3: CASTLLGLEQYF. The DNA for the CDR3 is TGTGCCAGCACTCTCCTGGGCCTCGAGCAGTACTTC.

V gene TRBV4-3 combines with J gene TRBJ2-5; tentative D call: TRBD1 (6 bases). Germline loops: CDR1 LGHNA, CDR2 YSLEER. Trimming pared 4 bases from V and 1 base from J, leaving 10 bases between. The CDR3 has 14 residues. CDR3 nucleotide sequence: TGCGCCAGCAGCCTTGAACAGGGCCAAGAGACCCAGTACTTC. The encoded protein is CASSLEQGQETQYF.

This clonotype was recorded a few times. In nucleotides, the CDR3 is TGTGCCATTGGGACAGGAACAACGGGGTACGAGCAGTACTTC. This codes for CAIGTGTTGYEQYF. The genes are TRBV10-3 and TRBJ2-7; 8 nucleotides line up with TRBD1. The CDR3 runs 14 residues. V trimming: 9 bases; J trimming: 4 bases; junction bases outside the gene matches: 11. CDR1 is ENHRY, CDR2 SYGVKD, per germline.

The chain joins TRBV25-1 to TRBJ2-1; 8 bases line up with TRBD2. Germline V gene sequence: CDR1 MGHDK, CDR2 SYGVNS. CDR3 length: 19 amino acids. J was trimmed by 4 bases and V by 2 bases; bases with no gene match: 16. CDR3 protein: CASSERGGEAGVSYNEQFF. The CDR3 DNA sequence: TGTGCCAGCAGTGAAAGGGGGGGCGAAGCGGGAGTATCTTACAATGAGCAGTTCTTC.

This clonotype showed up just a few times. The J gene is TRBJ1-1, the V gene TRBV11-2; TRBD1 matches at 7 bases. CDR1 and CDR2 from the germline V gene are SGHAT and FQNNGV. V shed 7 bases, J shed 3 bases, and the junction held 5 bases outside the gene matches. The CDR3 has 13 amino acids. The CDR3 region is CASTVTGYTEAFF. The CDR3 DNA reads TGTGCCAGCACCGTGACAGGGTACACTGAAGCTTTCTTT.

This chain connects TRBV7-9 to TRBJ2-7; D unclear. V lost 1 base, J lost 7 bases, and 11 bases lay in between. Germline V gives CDR1 SEHNR, CDR2 FQNEAQ (reference sequence). The CDR3 spans 13 residues. The CDR3 loop reads CASSLGPSSEQYF. The CDR3 DNA reads TGTGCCAGCAGCTTAGGACCCTCGTCGGAGCAGTACTTC.

This clonotype was observed a handful of times. The chain employs TRBV7-2 and TRBJ2-7; D is possibly TRBD1 (5 bases). V was trimmed by 5 bases and J by 7 bases, leaving 15 bases between them. CDR1 and CDR2 from the germline V gene are SGHTA and FQGNSA. The CDR3 has 13 residues. The CDR3 spells CASSLDSVREQYF. The CDR3 DNA reads as TGTGCCAGCAGCCTAGACAGCGTACGGGAGCAGTACTTC.

The V gene is TRBV7-8, the J gene TRBJ1-2; 8 bases fit TRBD1. Germline trimming cut 5 bases from V and 4 bases from J; bases unmatched to any gene: 9. This CDR3 is built from 15 residues. From germline, CDR1 is SGHVS and CDR2 FQNEAQ. This CDR3 is CASSLHPGGAYGYTF. The CDR3 bases are TGTGCCAGCAGCCTCCACCCAGGGGGCGCCTATGGCTACACCTTC.